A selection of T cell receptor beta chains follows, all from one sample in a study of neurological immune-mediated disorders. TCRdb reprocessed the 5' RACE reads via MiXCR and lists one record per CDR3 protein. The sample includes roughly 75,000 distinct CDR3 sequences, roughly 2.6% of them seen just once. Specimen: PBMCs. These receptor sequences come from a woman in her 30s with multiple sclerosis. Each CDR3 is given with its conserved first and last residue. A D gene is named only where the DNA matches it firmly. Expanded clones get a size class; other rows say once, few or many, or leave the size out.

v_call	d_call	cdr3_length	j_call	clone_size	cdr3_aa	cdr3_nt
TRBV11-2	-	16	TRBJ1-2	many	CASSLVPQGINYGYTF	TGTGCCAGCAGCTTAGTGCCCCAGGGTATAAACTATGGCTACACCTTC
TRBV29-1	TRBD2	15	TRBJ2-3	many	CSVSPGGASTDTQYF	TGCAGCGTTAGCCCGGGAGGAGCTAGCACAGATACGCAGTATTTT
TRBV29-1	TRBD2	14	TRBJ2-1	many	CSVEREGLAGGQFF	TGCAGCGTTGAAAGGGAGGGACTAGCGGGAGGCCAGTTCTTC
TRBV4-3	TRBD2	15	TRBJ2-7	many	CASSQEGGETYEQYF	TGCGCCAGCAGCCAAGAGGGGGGGGAGACCTACGAGCAGTACTTC
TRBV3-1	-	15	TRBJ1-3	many	CASSQDGGLGNTIYF	TGTGCCAGCAGCCAAGACGGAGGTTTGGGAAACACCATATATTTT
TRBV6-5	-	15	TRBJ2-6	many	CASSMGRSGANVLTF	TGTGCCAGCAGTATGGGGCGTTCTGGGGCCAACGTCCTGACTTTC
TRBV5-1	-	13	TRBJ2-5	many	CASSRTLGETQYF	TGCGCCAGCAGCCGAACGCTCGGAGAGACCCAGTACTTC
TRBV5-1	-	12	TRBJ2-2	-	CASSFSAGELFF	TGCGCCAGCAGCTTTTCCGCCGGGGAGCTGTTTTTT
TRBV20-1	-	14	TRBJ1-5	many	CSASQGEINQPQHF	TGCAGTGCCTCACAAGGCGAAATCAATCAGCCCCAGCATTTT
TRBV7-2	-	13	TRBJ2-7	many	CASSLGLIGEQYF	TGTGCCAGCAGCCTGGGACTGATCGGCGAGCAGTACTTC
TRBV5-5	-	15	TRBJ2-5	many	CASSLAISRAETQYF	TGTGCCAGCAGCTTGGCGATCAGTAGGGCAGAGACCCAGTACTTC
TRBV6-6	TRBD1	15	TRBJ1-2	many	CASSYGGQSGYGYTF	TGTGCCAGCAGTTACGGGGGACAGAGCGGCTATGGCTACACCTTC
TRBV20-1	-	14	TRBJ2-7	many	CSAQRAGARYEQYF	TGCAGTGCCCAGAGGGCAGGAGCGCGGTACGAGCAGTACTTC
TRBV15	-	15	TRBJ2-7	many	CATSRDWGPFYEQYF	TGTGCCACCAGCAGAGACTGGGGCCCCTTCTACGAGCAGTACTTC
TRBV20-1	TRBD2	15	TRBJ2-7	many	CSARQTSGRASEQYF	TGCAGTGCTAGACAAACTAGCGGGAGGGCCTCCGAGCAGTACTTC
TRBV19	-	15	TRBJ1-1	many	CASSIVGRFNTEAFF	TGTGCCAGTAGTATCGTTGGCCGGTTTAACACTGAAGCTTTCTTT
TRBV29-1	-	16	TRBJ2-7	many	CSVEDGWRAGSYEQYF	TGCAGCGTTGAAGATGGGTGGAGGGCAGGAAGCTACGAGCAGTACTTC
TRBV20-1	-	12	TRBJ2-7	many	CSAVRTPYEQYF	TGCAGTGCGGTCCGGACACCTTACGAGCAGTACTTC
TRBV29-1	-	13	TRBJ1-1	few	CSVTGLMNTEAFF	TGCAGCGTAACGGGACTGATGAACACTGAAGCTTTCTTT
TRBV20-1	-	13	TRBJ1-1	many	CSAHRYRETEAFF	TGCAGTGCTCACAGGTACCGGGAGACTGAAGCTTTCTTT